This entry is about one T cell receptor (beta chain). This clonotype was detected ten times or more. There is no known antigen for this receptor. No much larger clone is present one base from it, and per-base qualities are unavailable. The data were obtained in a study of neurological immune-mediated disorders (dated by TCRdb to the late 2010s). Regarding the complete study: Peripheral blood TCR-beta repertoires from HTLV-I-associated myelopathy (HAM/TSP) patients, multiple sclerosis patients and healthy controls were compared by UMI-based sequencing. Longitudinal samples, technical triplicates and paired sorted CD4+ and CD8+ T-cell subsets, alongside PBMC samples, were included among the approximately 110 TCR-beta libraries. Longitudinal HAM/TSP donors and healthy donors each had 3 time-points at intervals of about 3-45 months. The cohort was made up of approximately 65 subjects, consisting of roughly 14 HAM/TSP patients, around 35 multiple sclerosis patients and about 20 healthy controls. Overall results and qualifications from the work: TCR clonal expansion was highest in HAM/TSP patients and lowest in MS patients, with MS patients falling below even healthy controls. Expanded clones from different subjects shared no identical CDR3 amino acid sequences, which suggests that TCR-beta repertoires were private in all groups.

cDNA was synthesized by template-switch 5'RACE using a primer carrying a 10-nucleotide random unique molecular identifier by which each TCR transcript was tagged. Every sequencing run covered 15-18 subjects and yielded more than 170 million TCR-beta sequences. The RNeasy kit was used for extraction of total RNA. TCR-beta VDJ regions were amplified with primers for the TCR constant region and the 5'RACE anchor, using the KAPA Real-time Library Amplification kit. A first PCR added sample indexes and Illumina adaptors, and a second PCR then raised library yield. After Ampure bead purification, the roughly 650 bp TCR product was size-selected on a 2% E-gel SizeSelection system. Before pooling, library quality was checked on a Bioanalyzer, concentration was measured with Qubit, and libraries were quantified with the Kapa Library Quantification kit. An Illumina HiSeq 2500 was used to sequence the libraries paired-end at 2 x 150 bp. To increase sequence diversity, roughly 24-31% phiX was spiked into each library pool. On the study's bioinformatics: Quality-filtered reads were processed with the UMI-based MiGEC pipeline, and over 75% of raw TCR sequences were removed by the MiGEC pipeline during error correction. IMGT germline references were used for alignment of VDJ genes, and clonotypes were defined by a unique CDR3 amino acid sequence together with V-J genes. Clonal expansion, Shannon diversity, and CDR3 relatedness (CalcPairwiseDistances, ClusterSamples) were evaluated with VDJtools, and phylogenetic trees were built with CLCbio workbench. A clone was classed as expanded if it had 8 or more unique UMIs, a cutoff based on coefficient-of-variation modelling across technical triplicates. TCRdb reran the public reads through fastp at Q25 and MiXCR, keeping productive beta chains. Rows with a matching CDR3 protein are joined into one entry that keeps the most common DNA and genes. The V and J calls were determined by TCRdb, not by the authors. The sample records about 71,000 distinct CDR3 sequences, approximately 10% of which are singletons. The ten biggest clones cover about 9.6% of the sample.

The time point label for this specimen denotes: longitudinal time-point 1 (baseline). The healthy controls were volunteers from blood banks in Maryland, USA. For the unsorted PBMC libraries, 2 million PBMCs were stored in RNAlater at -80 degrees C until RNA extraction and were used to generate the libraries. PBMCs were separated from peripheral blood using Ficoll-Hypaque density gradient centrifugation and then cryopreserved in liquid nitrogen. CDR1 and CDR2 are drawn from the germline V gene (reference sequence): LNHNV, YYDKDF. The cysteine opens and the phenylalanine closes a CDR3 of 12 amino acids. The read is trimmed to its CDR3 DNA, 36 bases read in frame from base 1. V and J lose 4 bases and 5 bases, and a span of 3 bases separates them.

Here the chain combines TRBV15 and TRBJ1-6, with the D gene not clear enough to name. The sequencing input was PBMCs. This sequence was found in a man younger than 40 in good health. Here the CDR3 is given as CATSTNNSPLHF. The nucleotide sequence is given as TGTGCCACCAGCACCAATAATTCACCCCTCCACTTT.